This TCR beta chain was recorded in a study of T cells in Graves' hyperthyroidism and ophthalmopathy. Study information: Sampling of peripheral blood happened at initial diagnosis, prior to any treatment.

The length of the CDR3 is 15 residues. In germline, CDR1 is LNHDA, CDR2 SQIVND (reference sequence). The V end lost 5 bases, the J end lost 3 bases, and 16 bases lay between the germline ends. Ophthalmopathy cases scored 3 or more on the Clinical Activity Score and 4 or more on NOSPECS grade, with duration below 3 months. With respect to this clonotype: Antigen specificity is unknown.

Notes on the study in general: Blood held most thyroid clonotypes expanded above 0.001 frequency.

What was amplified from RNA transcripts were TCR beta CDR3 regions. RT-PCR in the first round (using the HTBI primer set) targeted the TCR CDR3. MiXCR was run by TCRdb on the multiplex PCR reads, yielding one entry per CDR3 protein. The sample shows roughly 640,000 distinct CDR3 sequences, approximately 16% of them seen only once. J is TRBJ1-1 and V is TRBV19; possibly TRBD1 for D (6 bases). This receptor was taken from a woman between 40 and 50 years old with Graves' ophthalmopathy. Material: blood. Written as DNA, the CDR3 is TGTGCCAGTAGTGCGGGGGCGGAGTGGGACACTGAAGCTTTCTTT. This translates into CASSAGAEWDTEAFF.